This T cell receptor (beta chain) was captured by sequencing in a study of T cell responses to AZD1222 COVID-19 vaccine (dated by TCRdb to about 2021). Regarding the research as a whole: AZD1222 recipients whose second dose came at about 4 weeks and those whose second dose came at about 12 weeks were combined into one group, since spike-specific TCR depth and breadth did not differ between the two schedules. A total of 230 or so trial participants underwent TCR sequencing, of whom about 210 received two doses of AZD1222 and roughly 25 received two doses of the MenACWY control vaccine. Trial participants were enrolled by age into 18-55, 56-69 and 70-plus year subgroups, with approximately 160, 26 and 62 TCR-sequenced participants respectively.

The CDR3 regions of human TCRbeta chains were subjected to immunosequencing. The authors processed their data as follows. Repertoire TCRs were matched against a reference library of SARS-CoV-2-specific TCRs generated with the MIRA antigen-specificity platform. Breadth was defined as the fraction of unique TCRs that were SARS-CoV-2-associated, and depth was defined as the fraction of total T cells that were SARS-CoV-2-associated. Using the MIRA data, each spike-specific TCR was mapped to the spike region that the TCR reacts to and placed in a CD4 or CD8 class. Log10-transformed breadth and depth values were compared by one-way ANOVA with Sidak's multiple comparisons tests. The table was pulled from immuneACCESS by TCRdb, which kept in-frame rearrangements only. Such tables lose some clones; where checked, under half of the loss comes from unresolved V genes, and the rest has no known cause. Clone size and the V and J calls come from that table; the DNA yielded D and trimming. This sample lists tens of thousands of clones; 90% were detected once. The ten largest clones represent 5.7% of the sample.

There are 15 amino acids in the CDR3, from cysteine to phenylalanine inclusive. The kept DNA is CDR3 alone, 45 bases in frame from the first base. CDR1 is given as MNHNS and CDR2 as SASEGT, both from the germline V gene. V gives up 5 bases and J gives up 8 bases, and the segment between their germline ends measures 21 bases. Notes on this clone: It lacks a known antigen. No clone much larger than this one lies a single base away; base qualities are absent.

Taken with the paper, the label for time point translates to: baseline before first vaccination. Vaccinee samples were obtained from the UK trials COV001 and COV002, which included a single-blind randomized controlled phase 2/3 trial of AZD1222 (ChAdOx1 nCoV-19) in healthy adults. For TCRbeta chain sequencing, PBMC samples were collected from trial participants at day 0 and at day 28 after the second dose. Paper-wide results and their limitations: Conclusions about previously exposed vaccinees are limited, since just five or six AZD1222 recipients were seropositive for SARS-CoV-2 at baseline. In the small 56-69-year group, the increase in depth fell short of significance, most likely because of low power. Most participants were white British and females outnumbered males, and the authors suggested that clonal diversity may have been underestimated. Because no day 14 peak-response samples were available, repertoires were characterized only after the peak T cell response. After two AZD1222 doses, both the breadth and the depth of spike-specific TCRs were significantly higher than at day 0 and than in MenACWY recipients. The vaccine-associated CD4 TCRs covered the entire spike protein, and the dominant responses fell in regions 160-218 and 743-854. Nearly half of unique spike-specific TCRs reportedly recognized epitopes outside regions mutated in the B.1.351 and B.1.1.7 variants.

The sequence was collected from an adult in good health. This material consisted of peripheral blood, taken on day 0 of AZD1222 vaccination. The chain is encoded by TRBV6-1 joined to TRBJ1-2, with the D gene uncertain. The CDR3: CASSKVTGPERGYTF. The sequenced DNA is TGTGCCAGCAGTAAGGTCACGGGCCCCGAGCGGGGCTACACCTTC.